A selection of T cell receptor beta chains follows, all from one sample in a study of blood T cell repertoires in COVID-19. Sequencing used immunoSEQ multiplex PCR; TCRdb keeps in-frame clones, though not all of them. The table has roughly 45,000 clones, 86% seen once. Source material: peripheral blood. These receptor sequences come from a man aged 55 to 69 with active COVID-19. CDR3s include the opening cysteine and the closing phenylalanine or tryptophan. The order of the fields is J gene, D gene, clone size, V gene, CDR3 DNA, CDR3 protein. The D gene is left open where the match is weak. Rows may omit the clone size; those that give it use once, few, many or a size class.

TRBJ2-3,-,-,TRBV3-1/TRBV3-2,TGTGCCAGCAGCCAAGTAACAGATACGCAGTATTTT,CASSQVTDTQYF
TRBJ1-2,-,-,TRBV10-3,TGTGCCATCAGTGAAAGGGGAGCGGGCTATGGCTACACCTTC,CAISERGAGYGYTF
TRBJ1-1,-,-,TRBV18,TGTGCCAGCTCACCATCCTTCGGTCAAGAAGCTTTCTTT,CASSPSFGQEAFF
TRBJ2-5,TRBD2,-,TRBV18,TGTGCCAGCTCACCAGCTAGCGGGAGGGCCGGCCAAGAGACCCAGTACTTC,CASSPASGRAGQETQYF
TRBJ1-4,-,-,TRBV2,TGTGCCAGCAGCGCCAGGAACCATAATGAAAAACTGTTTTTT,CASSARNHNEKLFF
TRBJ2-7,TRBD2,-,TRBV5-4,TGTGCCAGCAGCTCTAGCGGGACCTCCTACGAGCAGTACTTC,CASSSSGTSYEQYF
TRBJ2-5,-,-,TRBV6-2/TRBV6-3,TGTGCCAGCAGTTTCGCTTGGGAGCAAGAGACCCAGTACTTC,CASSFAWEQETQYF
TRBJ2-1,TRBD2,-,TRBV6-6,TGTGCCTCGGATCGGACTAGCGACTACAATGAGCAGTTCTTC,CASDRTSDYNEQFF
TRBJ2-1,-,few,TRBV27,TGTGCCAGCAGAGGGGCCGACTCCTACAATGAGCAGTTCTTC,CASRGADSYNEQFF
TRBJ2-2,TRBD1,-,TRBV14,TGTGCCAGCAGCCAAGCCACAGGGGGGAACACCGGGGAGCTGTTTTTT,CASSQATGGNTGELFF
TRBJ2-7,TRBD2,once,TRBV2,TGTGCCAGCAGTGCAGGGACTAGCGGGGTCTACGAGCAGTACTTC,CASSAGTSGVYEQYF
TRBJ2-1,TRBD2,-,TRBV6-1,TGTGCCAGCAGTGGAACCACTAGCGGGAGGGACAATGAGCAGTTCTTC,CASSGTTSGRDNEQFF
TRBJ2-1,TRBD2,-,TRBV10-3,TGTGCCTCCGGGACTAGCGGGGCCCCTAGCTCCTACAATGAGCAGTTCTTC,CASGTSGAPSSYNEQFF
TRBJ2-1,TRBD2,-,TRBV3-1/TRBV3-2,TGTGCCAGCAGCCAAGATGGGGGACTAGTAGTCAATGAGCAGTTCTTC,CASSQDGGLVVNEQFF